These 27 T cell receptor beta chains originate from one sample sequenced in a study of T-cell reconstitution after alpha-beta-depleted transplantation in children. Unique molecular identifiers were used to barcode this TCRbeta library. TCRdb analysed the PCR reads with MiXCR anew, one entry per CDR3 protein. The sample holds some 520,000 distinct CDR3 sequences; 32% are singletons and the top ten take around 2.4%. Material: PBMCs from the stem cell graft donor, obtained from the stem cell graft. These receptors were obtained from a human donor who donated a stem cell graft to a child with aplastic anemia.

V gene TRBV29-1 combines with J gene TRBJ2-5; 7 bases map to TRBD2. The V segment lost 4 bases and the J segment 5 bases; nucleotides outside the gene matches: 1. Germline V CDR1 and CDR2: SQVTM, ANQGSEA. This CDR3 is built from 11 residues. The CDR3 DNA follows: TGCAGCGTTGTGGGGGGGGAGACCCAGTACTTC. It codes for CSVVGGETQYF. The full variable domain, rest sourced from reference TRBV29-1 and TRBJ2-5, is SAVISQKPSRDICQRGTSLTIQCQVDSQVTMMFWYRQQPGQSLTLIATANQGSEATYESGFVIDKFPISRPNLTFSTLTVSNMSPEDSSIYLCSVVGGETQYFGPGTRLLVL.

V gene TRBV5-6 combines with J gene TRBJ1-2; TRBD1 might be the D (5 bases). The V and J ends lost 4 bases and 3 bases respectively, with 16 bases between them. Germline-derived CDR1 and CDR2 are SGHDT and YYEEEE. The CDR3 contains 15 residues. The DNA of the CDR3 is TGTGCCAGCAGCCGAGCTAGGAGGGGAGACTATGGCTACACCTTC. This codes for CASSRARRGDYGYTF.

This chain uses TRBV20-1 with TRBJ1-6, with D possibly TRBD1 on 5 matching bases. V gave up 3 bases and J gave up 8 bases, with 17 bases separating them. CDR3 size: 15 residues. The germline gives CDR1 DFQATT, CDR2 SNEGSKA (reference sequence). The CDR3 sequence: CSASGGDRNHSPLHF. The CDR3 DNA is TGCAGTGCTAGCGGCGGGGACCGGAATCATTCACCCCTCCACTTT.

CDR3 loop: CASSYGGAGAPYEQYF. For the CDR3, the DNA is TGTGCCAGTAGTTATGGGGGAGCGGGAGCTCCCTACGAGCAGTACTTC. The V and J genes are TRBV19 and TRBJ2-7; the match to TRBD2 covers 8 bases. The CDR3 length is 16 residues. With 5 bases clipped from V and 2 bases from J, the junction kept 11 bases outside the gene matches. Germline-derived CDR1 and CDR2 are LNHDA and SQIVND (reference sequence).

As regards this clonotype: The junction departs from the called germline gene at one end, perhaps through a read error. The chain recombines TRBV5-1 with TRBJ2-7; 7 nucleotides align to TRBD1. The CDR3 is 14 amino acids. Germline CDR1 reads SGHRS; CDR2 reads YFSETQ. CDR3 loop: CAGSLGQSHGEQYF. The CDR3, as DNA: TGCGCCGGCAGCTTGGGACAGAGTCATGGCGAGCAGTACTTC.

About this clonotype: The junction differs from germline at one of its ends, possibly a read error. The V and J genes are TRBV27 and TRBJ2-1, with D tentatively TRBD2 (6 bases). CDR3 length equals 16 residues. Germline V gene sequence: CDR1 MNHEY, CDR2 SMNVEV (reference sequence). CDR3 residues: CDSSLSGAGPYNEQFF. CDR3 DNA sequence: TGTGACAGCAGTTTATCAGGTGCGGGGCCCTACAATGAGCAGTTCTTC.

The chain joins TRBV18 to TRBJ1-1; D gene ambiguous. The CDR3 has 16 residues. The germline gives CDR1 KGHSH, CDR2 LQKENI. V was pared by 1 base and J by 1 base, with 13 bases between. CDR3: CASSPQGYSRNTEAFF. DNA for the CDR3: TGTGCCAGCTCACCACAGGGTTACAGTAGGAACACTGAAGCTTTCTTT.

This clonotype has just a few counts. Here the CDR3 reads CASSPTLPGLAPGGEQFF. CDR3 DNA: TGCGCCAGCAGCCCCACCTTACCGGGACTAGCGCCAGGGGGTGAGCAGTTCTTC. The chain links TRBV5-1 to TRBJ2-1, with 10 nucleotides matching TRBD2. The CDR3 totals 18 residues. Trimming cost V 4 bases and J 9 bases; bases outside gene matches: 19. Per the germline V gene, CDR1 is SGHRS and CDR2 is YFSETQ.

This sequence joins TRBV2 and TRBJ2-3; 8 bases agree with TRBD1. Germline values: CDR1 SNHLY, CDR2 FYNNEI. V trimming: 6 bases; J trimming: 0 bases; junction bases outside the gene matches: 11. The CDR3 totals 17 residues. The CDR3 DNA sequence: TGTGCCAGCAGGGACAGGGCCTCCTGGACTAGCACAGATACGCAGTATTTT. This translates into CASRDRASWTSTDTQYF.

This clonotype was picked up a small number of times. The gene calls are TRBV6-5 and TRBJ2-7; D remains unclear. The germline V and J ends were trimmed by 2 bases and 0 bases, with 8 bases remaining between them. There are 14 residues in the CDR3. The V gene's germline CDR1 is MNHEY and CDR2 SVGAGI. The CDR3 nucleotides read TGTGCCAGCAGTTACGCCGACGGCTCCTACGAGCAGTACTTC. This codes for CASSYADGSYEQYF.

CDR3 coding DNA: TGCGCCAGCAGCTCAGGTCATCCTAATCAGCCCCAGCATTTT. Amino acids: CASSSGHPNQPQHF. V is TRBV5-1 and J is TRBJ1-5, with D unclear. CDR1 SGHRS and CDR2 YFSETQ come from the germline V gene. This CDR3 has 14 amino acids. V was shortened by 3 bases and J by 4 bases, with 11 bases between the two germline ends.

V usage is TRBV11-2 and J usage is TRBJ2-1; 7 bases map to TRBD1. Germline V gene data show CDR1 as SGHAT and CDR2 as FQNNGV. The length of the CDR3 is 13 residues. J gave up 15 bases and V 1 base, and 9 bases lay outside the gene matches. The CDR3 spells CASSLGQGISWFF. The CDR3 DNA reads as TGTGCCAGCAGCTTAGGACAGGGAATTTCGTGGTTCTTC.

CDR3 coding DNA: TGTGCCAGCAGCTCTACTCCTAAACTAGAGGTCCCGCCGAGCTCCTACAATGAGCAGTTCTTC. Translated, it gives CASSSTPKLEVPPSSYNEQFF. The chain has TRBV9 and TRBJ2-1, with D tentatively TRBD2 (5 bases). Germline CDR1 reads SGDLS; CDR2 reads YYNGEE. CDR3 size: 21 residues. V was clipped by 4 bases and J by 0 bases, with 29 bases between them.

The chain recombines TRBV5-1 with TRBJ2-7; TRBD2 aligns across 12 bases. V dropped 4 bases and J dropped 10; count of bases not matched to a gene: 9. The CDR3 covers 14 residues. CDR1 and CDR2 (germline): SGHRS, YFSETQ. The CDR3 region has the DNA TGCGCCAGCAGCCCTGGACTAGCGGGAAGATATCAGTACGTC. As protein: CASSPGLAGRYQYV.

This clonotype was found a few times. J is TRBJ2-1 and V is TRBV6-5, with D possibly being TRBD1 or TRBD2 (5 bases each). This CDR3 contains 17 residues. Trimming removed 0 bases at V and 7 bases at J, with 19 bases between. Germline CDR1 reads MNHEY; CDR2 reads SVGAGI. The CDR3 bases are TGTGCCAGCAGTTACTCGGCAAGGGGTGGAGCGGTAAATGAGCAGTTCTTC. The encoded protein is CASSYSARGGAVNEQFF.

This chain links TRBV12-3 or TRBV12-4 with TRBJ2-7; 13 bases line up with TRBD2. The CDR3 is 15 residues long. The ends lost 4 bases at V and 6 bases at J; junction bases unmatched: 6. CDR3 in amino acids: CASSSGTSGIIEQYF. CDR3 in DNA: TGTGCCAGCAGTTCCGGGACTAGCGGGATAATCGAGCAGTACTTC.

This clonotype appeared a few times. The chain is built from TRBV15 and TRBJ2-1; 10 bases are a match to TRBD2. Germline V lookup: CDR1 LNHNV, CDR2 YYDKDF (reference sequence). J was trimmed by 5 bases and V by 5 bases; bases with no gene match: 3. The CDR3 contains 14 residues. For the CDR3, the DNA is TGTGCCACCAGCCTTAGCGGGAGGAACAATGAGCAGTTCTTC. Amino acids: CATSLSGRNNEQFF.

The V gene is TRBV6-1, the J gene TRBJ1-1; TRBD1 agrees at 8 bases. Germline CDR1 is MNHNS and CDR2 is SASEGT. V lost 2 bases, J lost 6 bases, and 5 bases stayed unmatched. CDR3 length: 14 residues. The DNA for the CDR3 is TGTGCCAGCAGTGAACAGGGGGCGAGTGCTGAAGCTTTCTTT. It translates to CASSEQGASAEAFF.

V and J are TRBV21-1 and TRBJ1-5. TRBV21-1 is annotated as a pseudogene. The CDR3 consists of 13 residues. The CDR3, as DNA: TGTGCCAGCAGCAAGAGTCAGAGTCAGCCCCAGCATTTT. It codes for CASSKSQSQPQHF.

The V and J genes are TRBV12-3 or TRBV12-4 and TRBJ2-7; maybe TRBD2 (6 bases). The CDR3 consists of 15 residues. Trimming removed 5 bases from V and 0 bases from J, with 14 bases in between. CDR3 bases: TGTGCCAGCAGTCGGGGGACTTTAAGCTCCTACGAGCAGTACTTC. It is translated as CASSRGTLSSYEQYF.

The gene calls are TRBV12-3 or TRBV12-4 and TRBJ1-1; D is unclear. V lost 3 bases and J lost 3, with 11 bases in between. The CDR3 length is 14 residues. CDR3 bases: TGTGCCAGCAGTTTGGAGCCCCGAGACACTGAAGCTTTCTTT. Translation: CASSLEPRDTEAFF.

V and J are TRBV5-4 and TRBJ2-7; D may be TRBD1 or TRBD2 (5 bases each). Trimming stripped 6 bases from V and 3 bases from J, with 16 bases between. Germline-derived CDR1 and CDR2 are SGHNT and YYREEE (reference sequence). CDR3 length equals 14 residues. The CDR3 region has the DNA TGTGCCAGCACCAGGGATCACCGGGACTACGAGCAGTACGTC. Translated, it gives CASTRDHRDYEQYV.

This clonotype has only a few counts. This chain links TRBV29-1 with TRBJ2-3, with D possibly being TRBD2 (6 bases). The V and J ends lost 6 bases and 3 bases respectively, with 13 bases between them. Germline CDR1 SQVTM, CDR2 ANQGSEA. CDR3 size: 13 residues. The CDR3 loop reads CSVAGELTDTQYF. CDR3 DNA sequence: TGCAGCGTAGCGGGCGAATTGACAGATACGCAGTATTTT.

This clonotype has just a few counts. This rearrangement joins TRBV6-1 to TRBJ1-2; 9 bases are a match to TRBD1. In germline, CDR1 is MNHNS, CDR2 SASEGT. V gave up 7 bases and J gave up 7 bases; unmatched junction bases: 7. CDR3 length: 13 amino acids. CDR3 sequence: CASTGQGPFGYTF. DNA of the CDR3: TGTGCCAGCACCGGACAGGGGCCTTTTGGCTACACCTTC.

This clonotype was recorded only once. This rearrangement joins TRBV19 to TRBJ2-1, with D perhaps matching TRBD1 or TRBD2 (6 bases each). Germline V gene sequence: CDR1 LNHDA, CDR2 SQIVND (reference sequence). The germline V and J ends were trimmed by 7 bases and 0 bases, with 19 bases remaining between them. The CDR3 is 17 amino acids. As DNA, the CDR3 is TGTGCCAGTACAAAAGGGGGGTTCGCGGTCTCCTACAATGAGCAGTTCTTC. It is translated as CASTKGGFAVSYNEQFF.

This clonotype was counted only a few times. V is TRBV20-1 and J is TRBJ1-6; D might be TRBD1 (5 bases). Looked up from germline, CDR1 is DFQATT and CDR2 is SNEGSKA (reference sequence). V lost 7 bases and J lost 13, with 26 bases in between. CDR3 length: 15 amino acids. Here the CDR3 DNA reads TGCAGTGGGAAAAAGGCCGGCGGCAGGGAATCCCCCCTCCACTTT. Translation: CSGKKAGGRESPLHF.

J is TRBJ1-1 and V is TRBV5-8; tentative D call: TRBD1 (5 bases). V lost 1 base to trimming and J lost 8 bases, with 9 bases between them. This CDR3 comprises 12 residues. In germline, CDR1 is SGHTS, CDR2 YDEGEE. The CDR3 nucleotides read TGTGCCAGCAGCTTGTTAAGGACAGAAGCTTTCTTT. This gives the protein CASSLLRTEAFF.